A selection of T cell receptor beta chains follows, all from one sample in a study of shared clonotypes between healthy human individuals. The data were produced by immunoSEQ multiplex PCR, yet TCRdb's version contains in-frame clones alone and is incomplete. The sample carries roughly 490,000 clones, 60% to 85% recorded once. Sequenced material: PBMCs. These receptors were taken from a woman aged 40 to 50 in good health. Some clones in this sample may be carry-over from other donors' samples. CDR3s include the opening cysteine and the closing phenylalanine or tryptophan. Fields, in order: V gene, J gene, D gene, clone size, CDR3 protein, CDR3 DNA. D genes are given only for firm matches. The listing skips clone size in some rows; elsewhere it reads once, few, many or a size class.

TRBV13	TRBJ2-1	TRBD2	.	CASSSRDYYNEQFF	TGTGCCAGCAGCTCCCGGGACTACTACAATGAGCAGTTCTTC
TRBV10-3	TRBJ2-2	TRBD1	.	CAISAGQGGELFF	TGTGCCATCAGTGCCGGACAGGGGGGGGAGCTGTTTTTT
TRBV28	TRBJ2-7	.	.	CASIGFSYEQYF	TGTGCCAGCATCGGGTTCAGCTACGAGCAGTACTTC
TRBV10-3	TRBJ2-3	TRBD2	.	CAIRSGTSADTQYF	TGTGCCATCAGAAGCGGGACTAGCGCAGATACGCAGTATTTT
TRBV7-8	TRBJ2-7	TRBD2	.	CASSLGGWREVSYEQYF	TGTGCCAGCAGCTTAGGGGGTTGGCGGGAGGTCTCCTACGAGCAGTACTTC
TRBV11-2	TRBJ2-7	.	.	CASSLSRESVTYVGYEQYF	TGTGCCAGCAGCTTAAGTAGGGAATCTGTTACCTACGTCGGCTACGAGCAGTACTTC
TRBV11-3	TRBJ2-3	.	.	CASSLEGDTQYF	TGTGCCAGCAGCTTAGAAGGAGATACGCAGTATTTT
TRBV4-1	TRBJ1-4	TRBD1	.	CASSLTGLTNEKLFF	TGCGCCAGCAGCCTGACAGGGTTAACTAATGAAAAACTGTTTTTT
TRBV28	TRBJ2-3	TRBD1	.	CASSSLTGGGTDTQYF	TGTGCCAGCAGTTCCCTAACAGGGGGCGGCACAGATACGCAGTATTTT
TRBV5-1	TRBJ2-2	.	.	CASSLGARDGTGELFF	TGCGCCAGCAGCTTGGGAGCGCGGGACGGCACCGGGGAGCTGTTTTTT
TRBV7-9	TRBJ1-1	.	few	CASANPQDTEAFF	TGTGCCAGCGCGAATCCGCAGGACACTGAAGCTTTCTTT
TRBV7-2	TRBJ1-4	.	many	CASSRTGQREKLFF	TGTGCCAGCAGCCGAACAGGACAGCGGGAAAAACTGTTTTTT
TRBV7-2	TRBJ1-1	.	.	CASSLGGANTEAFF	TGTGCCAGCAGCTTAGGAGGGGCCAACACTGAAGCTTTCTTT
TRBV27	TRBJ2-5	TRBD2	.	CASSPLRTSDLRETQYF	TGTGCCAGCAGCCCGCTTCGGACTAGCGACCTCAGGGAGACCCAGTACTTC
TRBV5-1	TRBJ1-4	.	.	CASSLVPANEKLFF	TGCGCCAGCAGCTTAGTCCCGGCAAATGAAAAACTGTTTTTT
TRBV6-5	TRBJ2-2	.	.	CASSFDPGVTGELFF	TGTGCCAGCAGTTTTGATCCCGGGGTCACCGGGGAGCTGTTTTTT
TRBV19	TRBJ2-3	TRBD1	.	CASRQDRITDTQYF	TGTGCCAGTAGGCAGGACAGGATAACAGATACGCAGTATTTT
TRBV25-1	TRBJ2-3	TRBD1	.	CASSAFSTGSTDTQYF	TGTGCCAGCAGTGCCTTTTCGACAGGGAGCACAGATACGCAGTATTTT
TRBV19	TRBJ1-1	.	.	CASSLGPGRNTEAFF	TGTGCCAGTAGCCTAGGACCGGGACGTAACACTGAAGCTTTCTTT
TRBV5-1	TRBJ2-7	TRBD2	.	CASSPGLASYEQYF	TGCGCCAGCAGCCCGGGACTAGCGAGTTACGAGCAGTACTTC
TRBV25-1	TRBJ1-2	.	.	CASSAAGLKSYTF	TGTGCCAGCAGTGCCGCCGGGTTGAAAAGTTACACCTTC
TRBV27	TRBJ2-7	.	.	CASSLSVILGKGAHEQYF	TGTGCCAGCAGTTTATCGGTAATCTTGGGTAAGGGAGCCCACGAGCAGTACTTC
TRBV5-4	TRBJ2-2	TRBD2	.	CASSKGGLAGNTGELFF	TGTGCCAGCAGCAAAGGGGGGCTAGCGGGGAACACCGGGGAGCTGTTTTTT
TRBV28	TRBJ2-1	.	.	CASADYNEQFF	TGTGCCAGCGCGGACTACAATGAGCAGTTCTTC
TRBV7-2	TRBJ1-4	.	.	CASSLTSGGNEKLFF	TGTGCCAGCAGCTTAACATCCGGGGGGAATGAAAAACTGTTTTTT
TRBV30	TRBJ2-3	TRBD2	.	CAWRRPGLAATDTQYF	TGTGCCTGGAGAAGACCGGGACTAGCGGCCACAGATACGCAGTATTTT
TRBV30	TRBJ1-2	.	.	CAWSKGTYGYTF	TGTGCCTGGAGTAAGGGCACCTATGGCTACACCTTC
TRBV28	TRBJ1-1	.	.	CASLPSRGAGMNTEAFF	TGTGCCAGCCTCCCTTCTCGGGGGGCTGGGATGAACACTGAAGCTTTCTTT
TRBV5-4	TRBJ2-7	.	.	CASSLSYSSYEQYF	TGTGCCAGCAGCTTGTCTTACAGCTCCTACGAGCAGTACTTC
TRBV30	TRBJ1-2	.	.	CAWSVLTKGRHGYTF	TGTGCCTGGAGTGTACTAACTAAGGGACGGCATGGCTACACCTTC
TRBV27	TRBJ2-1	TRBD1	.	CASSQAGTGLSYNEQFF	TGTGCCAGCAGTCAAGCCGGGACAGGGCTTTCCTACAATGAGCAGTTCTTC
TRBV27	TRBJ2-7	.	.	CASRPGPRYEQYF	TGTGCCAGCAGGCCGGGACCGAGATACGAGCAGTACTTC
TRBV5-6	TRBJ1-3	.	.	CASSRRRSGNTIYF	TGTGCCAGCAGCCGGAGGCGCTCTGGAAACACCATATATTTT
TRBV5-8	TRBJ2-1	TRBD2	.	CASSSFRGRASHNEQFF	TGTGCCAGCAGCAGCTTCCGCGGGAGGGCCTCCCACAATGAGCAGTTCTTC
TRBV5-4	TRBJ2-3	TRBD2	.	CASHWRGTSGTRTDTQYF	TGTGCCAGCCACTGGAGGGGGACTAGCGGAACCCGCACAGATACGCAGTATTTT
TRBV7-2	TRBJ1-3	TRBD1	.	CASSTQTGGAGLDTIYF	TGTGCCAGCAGCACCCAAACAGGGGGCGCGGGGTTAGACACCATATATTTT
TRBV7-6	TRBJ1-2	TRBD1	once	CASSPGTGVYGYTF	TGTGCCAGCAGCCCCGGGACAGGGGTCTATGGCTACACCTTC
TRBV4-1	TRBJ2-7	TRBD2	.	CASSRGLAGIEQYF	TGCGCCAGCAGCAGGGGACTAGCGGGGATTGAGCAGTACTTC
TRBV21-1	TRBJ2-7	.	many	CASTRPPRYEQYF	TGTGCCAGCACTCGCCCCCCAAGGTACGAGCAGTACTTC
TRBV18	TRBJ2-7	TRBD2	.	CASSRGLAGESSYEQYF	TGTGCCAGCTCACGGGGACTAGCGGGAGAGAGCTCCTACGAGCAGTACTTC
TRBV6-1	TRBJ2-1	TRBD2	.	CASSLAGGTLNEQFF	TGTGCCAGCAGTCTAGCGGGAGGAACGTTAAATGAGCAGTTCTTC
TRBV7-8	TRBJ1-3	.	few	CASSPHRSGNTIYF	TGTGCCAGCAGCCCCCACCGGAGCGGAAACACCATATATTTT
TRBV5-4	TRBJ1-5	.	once	CASSIDPSARQPQHF	TGTGCCAGCAGCATCGACCCTTCGGCGCGACAGCCCCAGCATTTT
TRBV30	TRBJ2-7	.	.	CAWSLQGEQYF	TGTGCCTGGAGTCTCCAGGGCGAGCAGTACTTC
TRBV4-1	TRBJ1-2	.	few	CASSQEVGGGYTF	TGCGCCAGCAGCCAAGAAGTTGGAGGTGGCTACACCTTC
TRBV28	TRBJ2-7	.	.	CASSPLSWGYSYEQYF	TGTGCCAGCAGTCCACTTTCCTGGGGATACTCCTACGAGCAGTACTTC
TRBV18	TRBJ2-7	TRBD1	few	CASSPDRDEQYF	TGTGCCAGCTCACCCGACAGGGACGAGCAGTACTTC
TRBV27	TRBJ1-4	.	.	CASGPRAGNEKLFF	TGTGCCAGCGGGCCTCGGGCAGGGAACGAAAAACTGTTTTTT
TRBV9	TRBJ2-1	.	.	CASSVAGSPVPYNEQFF	TGTGCCAGCAGCGTAGCGGGGTCCCCCGTCCCCTACAATGAGCAGTTCTTC
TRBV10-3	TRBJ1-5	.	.	CAISESGDGDQPQHF	TGTGCCATCAGTGAGTCGGGGGATGGAGATCAGCCCCAGCATTTT
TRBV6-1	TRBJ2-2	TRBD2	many	CASNAGVENTGELFF	TGTGCCAGCAACGCGGGGGTGGAGAACACCGGGGAGCTGTTTTTT
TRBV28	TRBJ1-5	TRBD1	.	CASSYSGTGGDQPQHF	TGTGCCAGCAGTTACTCCGGGACAGGGGGTGATCAGCCCCAGCATTTT
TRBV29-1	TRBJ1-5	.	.	CSVRGGDDQPQHF	TGCAGCGTTAGGGGGGGGGACGATCAGCCCCAGCATTTT